The 18 T cell receptor beta chains given below trace back to one sample, sequenced in a study of blood T cell repertoires in COVID-19. Here immunoSEQ multiplex PCR was the method, and the copy in TCRdb shows in-frame clones only, minus some. This table has 200,000 to 250,000 clones, around 80% appearing once. Input material: peripheral blood. These receptors were obtained from a woman over 75 with COVID-19, enrolled during active disease.

The rearrangement joins TRBV19 to TRBJ1-6; 7 bases match TRBD1. Looked up from germline, CDR1 is LNHDA and CDR2 is SQIVND (reference sequence). The CDR3 has 13 residues. The J segment lost 4 bases and the V segment lost 8 bases, leaving 2 bases of the junction unmatched. The CDR3 spells CASLGQYNSPLHF. The CDR3 DNA sequence: TGTGCCAGTTTGGGACAGTATAATTCACCCCTCCACTTT.

V and J are TRBV5-1 and TRBJ2-1; 7 nucleotides line up with TRBD1. V shed 4 bases, J shed 6 bases, and the junction held 13 bases outside the gene matches. Germline lookup yields CDR1 SGHRS and CDR2 YFSETQ. This CDR3 region has 16 residues. The CDR3 DNA sequence: TGCGCCAGCAGCGTAGTCCCCGGGACAGCTATCAATGAGCAGTTCTTC. This gives the protein CASSVVPGTAINEQFF.

This clone has a handful of counts. This CDR3 is CASSLAGASYNEQFF. The CDR3, as DNA: TGTGCCAGCAGCTTGGCGGGGGCCTCCTACAATGAGCAGTTCTTC. The V and J genes are TRBV7-2 and TRBJ2-1; D is possibly TRBD2 (7 bases). CDR1 and CDR2 from the germline V gene are SGHTA and FQGNSA. Trimming removed 3 bases from V and 0 bases from J, with 9 bases in between. CDR3 length equals 15 residues. Combining the CDR3 with reference TRBV7-2 and TRBJ2-1 gives the whole variable domain GAGVSQSPSNKVTEKGKDVELRCDPISGHTALYWYRQSLGQGLEFLIYFQGNSAPDKSGLPSDRFSAERTGGSVSTLTIQRTQQEDSAVYLCASSLAGASYNEQFFGPGTRLTVL.

A remark on this clone: Other DNA sequences in the sample encode the same CDR3. As DNA, the CDR3 is TGCGCCAGCAGCTGGGGACAGGGGGGGACAGATACGCAGTATTTT. Encoded protein: CASSWGQGGTDTQYF. The J gene is TRBJ2-3, the V gene TRBV5-1; 11 bases align to TRBD1. The germline gives CDR1 SGHRS, CDR2 YFSETQ. The CDR3 is 15 residues long. Germline trimming cut 3 bases from V and 3 bases from J; bases unmatched to any gene: 3.

The chain couples TRBV6-5 to TRBJ2-5; a weak D match, TRBD1 (6 bases). The germline gives CDR1 MNHEY, CDR2 SVGAGI. The CDR3 sequence is 14 residues long. V was clipped by 6 bases and J by 7 bases, with 18 bases between them. The CDR3 bases are TGTGCCAGCAGGCCCTTACAGGGTTCTGTGACCCAGTACTTC. As protein: CASRPLQGSVTQYF.

The J gene is TRBJ2-7, the V gene TRBV5-6, with D possibly TRBD1 on 5 matching bases. The CDR3 totals 13 residues. The germline gives CDR1 SGHDT, CDR2 YYEEEE. Deletions cut 3 bases from V and 7 bases from J, with 14 bases between. In DNA, the CDR3 is TGTGCCAGCAGCTCCAGGGCTTTTGGGGAGCAGTACTTC. The encoded protein is CASSSRAFGEQYF.

The rearrangement links TRBV27 to TRBJ1-6, with no clear D. CDR1 MNHEY and CDR2 SMNVEV come from the germline V gene (reference sequence). Between the trimmed V and J ends, which lost 10 bases and 1 base, there was a span of 14 bases. The CDR3 is made up of 15 amino acids. The CDR3, as DNA: TGTGCCACCGCCGGGGATCGGTCCTATAATTCACCCCTCCACTTT. Its protein product is CATAGDRSYNSPLHF.

V gene TRBV21-1 combines with J gene TRBJ1-2; the D call TRBD1 from the table was never checked on the DNA. TRBV21-1 is a pseudogene. The CDR3 runs 17 residues. The CDR3 region is CASSKAGTAKQAAGYTF. DNA of the CDR3: TGTGCCAGCAGCAAAGCCGGGACAGCGAAGCAGGCCGCGGGCTACACCTTC.

The chain employs TRBV2 and TRBJ2-2, with 12 bases matching TRBD2. In germline, CDR1 is SNHLY, CDR2 FYNNEI. With 6 bases clipped from V and 4 bases from J, the junction kept 3 bases outside the gene matches. CDR3 length equals 15 residues. CDR3 amino acids: CASSLAGGPTGELFF. CDR3 DNA sequence: TGTGCCAGCAGCCTAGCGGGGGGGCCCACCGGGGAGCTGTTTTTT.

The chain links TRBV2 to TRBJ1-1; 8 bases match TRBD1. The CDR3 covers 15 residues. J lost 10 bases, V lost 8 bases, and 18 bases had no gene match. Germline V gene sequence: CDR1 SNHLY, CDR2 FYNNEI. The CDR3 sequence is CASSASRGQGSRAFF. The DNA for the CDR3 is TGTGCCAGCTCCGCAAGTCGAGGACAGGGTTCCCGAGCTTTCTTT.

A single count supports this clone. This chain connects TRBV5-1 to TRBJ1-2; 7 nucleotides agree with TRBD1. Germline CDR1 reads SGHRS; CDR2 reads YFSETQ. The CDR3 extends over 15 amino acids. Germline trimming cut 0 bases from V and 4 bases from J; bases unmatched to any gene: 6. Here the CDR3 reads CASSLGSGGTYGYTF. CDR3 nucleotide sequence: TGCGCCAGCAGCTTGGGATCAGGGGGAACCTATGGCTACACCTTC.

This rearrangement joins TRBV7-2 to TRBJ1-4; 8 bases map to TRBD1. Per germline, CDR1 SGHTA and CDR2 FQGNSA. This CDR3 comprises 15 residues. With 3 bases clipped from V and 1 base from J, the junction kept 1 base outside the gene matches. CDR3 loop: CASSFRGRTNEKLFF. DNA of the CDR3: TGTGCCAGCAGCTTCAGGGGGCGAACTAATGAAAAACTGTTTTTT. Combining the CDR3 with reference TRBV7-2 and TRBJ1-4 gives the whole variable domain GAGVSQSPSNKVTEKGKDVELRCDPISGHTALYWYRQSLGQGLEFLIYFQGNSAPDKSGLPSDRFSAERTGGSVSTLTIQRTQQEDSAVYLCASSFRGRTNEKLFFGSGTQLSVL.

The CDR3 here is CASSQAGTGAYEQYF. In DNA, the CDR3 is TGCGCCAGCAGCCAAGCCGGGACAGGCGCCTACGAGCAGTACTTC. The V and J genes are TRBV4-1 and TRBJ2-7; 8 bases map to TRBD1. The V and J ends lost 1 base and 2 bases, in that order; junction bases with no gene match: 4. CDR1 and CDR2 (germline): MGHRA, YSYEKL. This CDR3 spans 15 amino acids.

The V and J genes are TRBV19 and TRBJ2-4, with D perhaps matching TRBD2 (5 bases). Germline V CDR1 and CDR2: LNHDA, SQIVND (reference sequence). Trimming cost V 5 bases and J 0 bases, with 14 bases left between them. The CDR3 contains 16 residues. The CDR3 DNA reads as TGTGCCAGTAGTGTCAGCGGTGAGGTAGCCAAAAACATTCAGTACTTC. Translated, it gives CASSVSGEVAKNIQYF.

The V and J genes are TRBV19 and TRBJ1-3; the match to TRBD1 covers 9 bases. The CDR3 is made up of 14 amino acids. Per germline, CDR1 LNHDA and CDR2 SQIVND (reference sequence). J was trimmed by 5 bases and V by 10 bases; bases with no gene match: 9. CDR3 bases: TGTGCCACCCAACAGGGACAGGGAAGAAACACCATATATTTT. Encoded protein: CATQQGQGRNTIYF. Full variable domain (missing parts from reference TRBV19 and TRBJ1-3): DGGITQSPKYLFRKEGQNVTLSCEQNLNHDAMYWYRQDPGQGLRLIYYSQIVNDFQKGDIAEGYSVSREKKESFPLTVTSAQKNPTAFYLCATQQGQGRNTIYFGEGSWLTVV.

The chain is built from TRBV28 and TRBJ1-2; tentative D call: TRBD1 (6 bases). Germline CDR1 reads MDHEN; CDR2 reads SYDVKM. CDR3 length: 16 residues. V was clipped by 3 bases and J by 6 bases, with 20 bases between them. The CDR3 reads CASSFGTRTKRDGYTF. The CDR3 DNA follows: TGTGCCAGCAGTTTCGGGACACGAACGAAAAGGGATGGCTACACCTTC.

The chain carries TRBV28 and TRBJ1-4; 7 nucleotides align to TRBD1. The length of the CDR3 is 15 residues. From germline, CDR1 is MDHEN and CDR2 SYDVKM. Unmatched junction bases numbered 1, after V lost 2 bases and J lost 1 base. The CDR3 sequence is CASSLNRGTNEKLFF. Written as DNA, the CDR3 is TGTGCCAGCAGTTTAAACAGGGGAACTAATGAAAAACTGTTTTTT. Full variable domain (rest looked up from reference TRBV28 and TRBJ1-4): DVKVTQSSRYLVKRTGEKVFLECVQDMDHENMFWYRQDPGLGLRLIYFSYDVKMKEKGDIPEGYSVSREKKERFSLILESASTNQTSMYLCASSLNRGTNEKLFFGSGTQLSVL.

The chain is built from TRBV27 and TRBJ1-1; 9 bases align to TRBD1. Germline V gives CDR1 MNHEY, CDR2 SMNVEV (reference sequence). The CDR3 sequence is 14 residues long. Trimming took 8 bases from V and 5 from J; bases not matched to a gene: 9. This chain's CDR3 is CASGLTGGWTEAFF. As DNA, the CDR3 is TGTGCCAGCGGGCTCACAGGGGGCTGGACTGAAGCTTTCTTT.